This record covers a single T cell receptor (beta chain). This entry comes from a study of blood T cell repertoires in COVID-19. Background on the study: Acute and convalescent COVID-19 specimens originated in the United States, Italy and Spain. Nucleic acid was either cDNA or gDNA, and it came from T cells, B-cell-depleted T cells, or PBMCs.

The CDR3 spans 17 residues. V was cut by 3 bases and J by 0 bases, with 15 bases left in between. As processed by the authors: Reference gene primer amplification in the assay estimated nucleated cell counts. Sequencing was performed with immunoSEQ multiplex PCR; in TCRdb, only in-frame clones are kept and a portion is missing. V, J and clone size were drawn from that table, and D and trimming were deduced from the DNA. This table has 270,000 or so clones, around 89% appearing once. The chain combines TRBV23-1 with TRBJ2-1, with a possible D match to TRBD1 (6 bases). TRBV23-1 is recorded as an ORF, its role being uncertain. This clonotype originated in a man aged 40-50 years with acute or convalescent COVID-19. Material: peripheral blood. CDR3 amino acids: CASSHLQQGSSYNEQFF. Here the CDR3 DNA reads TGCGCCAGCAGTCACCTCCAACAGGGCAGCTCCTACAATGAGCAGTTCTTC.